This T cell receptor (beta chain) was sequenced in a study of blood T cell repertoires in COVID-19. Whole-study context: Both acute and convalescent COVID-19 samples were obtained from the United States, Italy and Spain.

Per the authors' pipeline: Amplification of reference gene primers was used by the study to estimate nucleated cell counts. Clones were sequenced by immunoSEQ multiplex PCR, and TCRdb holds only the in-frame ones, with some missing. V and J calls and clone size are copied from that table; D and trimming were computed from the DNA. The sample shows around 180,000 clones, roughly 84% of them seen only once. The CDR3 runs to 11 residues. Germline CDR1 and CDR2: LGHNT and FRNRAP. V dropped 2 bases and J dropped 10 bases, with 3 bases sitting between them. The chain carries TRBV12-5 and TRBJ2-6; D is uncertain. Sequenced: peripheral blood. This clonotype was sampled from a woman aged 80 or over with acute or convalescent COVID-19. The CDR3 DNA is TGTGCTAGTGGTTTGTCGAACGTCCTGACTTTC. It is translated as CASGLSNVLTF.